This T cell receptor beta chain was sequenced for a study of cytotoxic CD8 clonotypes in ibrutinib-treated CLL. Remarks on this clone: The antigen remains unidentified.

General study findings and limits: Public clonotypes were seen rarely and were contracted or stable on treatment.

Measured with immunoSEQ multiplex PCR; TCRdb has only the in-frame clones, and not every one. The profile covers over 130,000 clones, with about 84% appearing a single time and about 7.6% taken by the ten largest. Germline CDR1 is SNHLY and CDR2 is FYNNEI. This CDR3 region has 12 residues. The V gene lost 7 bases and the J gene lost 6 bases, with 13 bases spanning the gap. The sequencing here drew on PBMCs, taken after 36 months of ibrutinib treatment. The sequence was obtained from a human donor with chronic lymphocytic leukemia. This chain joins TRBV2 and TRBJ2-7; D not certain. The CDR3 nucleotides read TGTGCCAGCACTCGAGGTAGCTCCGAGCAGTACTTC. As protein: CASTRGSSEQYF.